The 14 T cell receptor beta chains presented below share a single source sample, sequenced in a study of T cell repertoires in ileal Crohn's disease. Libraries were prepared by immunoSEQ multiplex PCR; TCRdb keeps only in-frame clonotypes and omits some of them. The sample yields about 3,800 clones, about 79% seen once. Sequencing was performed on ileal tissue. The receptors derive from an adult with Crohn's disease.

The chain recombines TRBV27 with TRBJ2-2; 9 bases agree with TRBD1. Germline-derived CDR1 and CDR2 are MNHEY and SMNVEV (reference sequence). After removal of 6 bases from V and 4 bases from J, the junction contained 3 bases not matched to a gene. The CDR3 totals 14 residues. This CDR3 is CASRTGGSTGELFF. The CDR3 DNA sequence: TGTGCCAGCAGGACAGGGGGGTCCACCGGGGAGCTGTTTTTT.

The chain recombines TRBV5-1 with TRBJ2-3, with 9 positions matching TRBD2. CDR1 SGHRS and CDR2 YFSETQ come from the germline V gene. The V gene end was trimmed by 2 bases and the J gene end by 4 bases; junction bases not matched to a gene: 8. The CDR3 spans 16 residues. CDR3 sequence reads: CASSFSSGIRADTQYF. The CDR3 DNA is TGCGCCAGCAGCTTCTCTAGCGGGATCCGCGCAGATACGCAGTATTTT. Based on the CDR3 plus reference TRBV5-1 and TRBJ2-3, the full variable domain is KAGVTQTPRYLIKTRGQQVTLSCSPISGHRSVSWYQQTPGQGLQFLFEYFSETQRNKGNFPGRFSGRQFSNSRSEMNVSTLELGDSALYLCASSFSSGIRADTQYFGPGTRLTVL.

The rearrangement uses TRBV5-1 and TRBJ2-7; no firm D call. CDR1 SGHRS and CDR2 YFSETQ come from the germline V gene. The length of the CDR3 is 13 residues. Trimming removed 4 bases from V and 6 bases from J, with 14 bases in between. The CDR3 loop is CASSPVWSGEQYF. CDR3 sequence (DNA): TGCGCCAGCAGCCCCGTTTGGTCCGGCGAGCAGTACTTC.

The chain is built from TRBV5-4 and TRBJ1-2, with D possibly matching TRBD1 (6 bases). Germline values: CDR1 SGHNT, CDR2 YYREEE (reference sequence). This CDR3 contains 14 residues. The germline V and J ends were trimmed by 0 bases and 4 bases, with 10 bases remaining between them. The CDR3 spells CASSLGRGPYGYTF. The DNA for the CDR3 is TGTGCCAGCAGCTTGGGCAGGGGCCCCTATGGCTACACCTTC.

This chain links TRBV5-6 with TRBJ2-1; 8 bases agree with TRBD2. V was pared by 4 bases and J by 6 bases, with 9 bases of the junction left unmatched. CDR3 length: 15 residues. Germline V gene sequence: CDR1 SGHDT, CDR2 YYEEEE. CDR3 DNA: TGTGCCAGCAGCAAACCCGGGACTAGACTCAATGAGCAGTTCTTC. Its translation is CASSKPGTRLNEQFF.

This clone was picked up one time. The J gene is TRBJ1-4, the V gene TRBV28; 7 nucleotides align to TRBD1. Germline assignment: CDR1 MDHEN and CDR2 SYDVKM. The CDR3 covers 17 residues. V shed 4 bases, J shed 4 bases, and the junction held 12 bases outside the gene matches. CDR3 region: CASSSRGLTGDNEKLFF. The CDR3 region has the DNA TGTGCCAGCAGTTCCCGGGGGTTAACAGGGGATAATGAAAAACTGTTTTTT.

This chain links TRBV11-3 with TRBJ2-2; 10 bases fit TRBD2. The CDR3 loop spans 18 amino acids. CDR1 is SGHNT, CDR2 YENEEA, per germline. With V trimmed by 4 bases and J by 7 bases, 15 bases remained unmatched. The CDR3 sequence is CASSSWGASGSNGGELFF. The CDR3 DNA reads as TGTGCCAGCAGCTCCTGGGGGGCTAGCGGGAGCAATGGCGGGGAGCTGTTTTTT.

The chain joins TRBV30 to TRBJ2-7, with 7 bases matching TRBD2. Germline CDR1 is GTSNPN and CDR2 is SVGIG (reference sequence). The CDR3 loop spans 13 amino acids. Trimming removed 0 bases from V and 6 bases from J; junction bases left unmatched: 5. CDR3 sequence: CAWSVGRTSEQYF. DNA of the CDR3: TGTGCCTGGAGTGTAGGAAGGACTAGCGAGCAGTACTTC.

The rearrangement links TRBV29-1 to TRBJ2-3; a possible D gene is TRBD1 (7 bases). The CDR3 sequence is 14 residues long. Germline V gene data show CDR1 as SQVTM and CDR2 as ANQGSEA. Trimming shortened V by 3 bases and J by 1 base, and 11 bases separated the two germline ends. CDR3 residues: CSVDGGGGTDTQYF. The CDR3 DNA reads TGCAGCGTTGACGGAGGGGGCGGCACAGATACGCAGTATTTT.

This clone appeared once. The gene calls are TRBV18 and TRBJ2-3; possible D gene TRBD2, 6 bases. This CDR3 comprises 14 residues. Germline V gives CDR1 KGHSH, CDR2 LQKENI. Trimming cost V 3 bases and J 3 bases, with 10 bases left between them. The CDR3 region has the DNA TGTGCCAGCTCACCCGGACTACTTACAGATACGCAGTATTTT. Its protein is CASSPGLLTDTQYF.

The rearrangement links TRBV18 to TRBJ1-5, with 8 bases that match TRBD1. The CDR3 loop spans 17 amino acids. Trimming took 3 bases from V and 0 from J; bases not matched to a gene: 7. The germline V gene encodes CDR1 KGHSH and CDR2 LQKENI. The CDR3 loop is CASSPSQGAYSNQPQHF. The CDR3 bases are TGTGCCAGCTCACCTAGTCAGGGGGCCTATAGCAATCAGCCCCAGCATTTT.

The CDR3 reads CASSQGLRDRGRNEQFF. CDR3 sequence (DNA): TGCGCCAGCAGCCAAGGCCTCCGGGACAGGGGGCGAAATGAGCAGTTCTTC. The gene calls are TRBV4-1 and TRBJ2-1; 12 bases map to TRBD1. The CDR3 runs 17 residues. With 1 base clipped from V and 7 bases from J, the junction kept 8 bases outside the gene matches. The germline V gene has CDR1 MGHRA and CDR2 YSYEKL.

The V call is TRBV28, the J call TRBJ1-2; 7 bases match TRBD1. The CDR3 runs to 16 residues. V lost 6 bases and J lost 5; bases outside the gene matches: 15. Germline loops: CDR1 MDHEN, CDR2 SYDVKM. The CDR3: CASSNTGGGADYGYTF. The CDR3 DNA is TGTGCCAGCAGCAACACGGGAGGGGGCGCAGATTATGGCTACACCTTC.

V usage is TRBV18 and J usage is TRBJ2-2, with D perhaps matching TRBD1 (6 bases). The V end was cut by 0 bases, the J end by 4 bases, with 9 bases between. Per germline, CDR1 KGHSH and CDR2 LQKENI. CDR3 length equals 15 residues. CDR3 amino acids: CASSPPGAPTGELFF. The DNA of the CDR3 is TGTGCCAGCTCACCACCGGGGGCCCCCACCGGGGAGCTGTTTTTT.